The TCR beta chain under discussion was sequenced for a study of cytomegalovirus exposure and HLA in healthy donors. The CDR3 is made up of 15 amino acids. Germline CDR1 MNHNS, CDR2 SASEGT. V shed 6 bases and J shed 0 bases, with 12 bases lying between them. PCR primers comprised 60 Vbeta and 13 Jbeta primers. The table came from immunoSEQ multiplex PCR; TCRdb's copy has only in-frame clones and leaves some out. This sample carries fewer than 250,000 clones, 87% of them seen once, and the ten largest clones take approximately 1.1%. Concerning this clone itself: What it binds is unknown. In the same sample, other DNA sequences code for this CDR3.

Study results and limitations: There was a cluster of highly shared sequence variants that was likely a sequencing artifact. TCR beta chains numbering more than 150 were designated cytomegalovirus-associated. Later analysis demonstrated an association between a missense DCLRE1C variant and TCR beta V- and J-gene trimming.

V and J are TRBV6-1 and TRBJ1-5, with D unclear. The sample consisted of PBMCs. The receptor was isolated from a boy aged 2 to 10 in good health and CMV-seronegative. CDR3 in amino acids: CASSRAGSSNQPQHF. The CDR3 DNA follows: TGTGCCAGCAGCCGGGCCGGGAGTAGCAATCAGCCCCAGCATTTT.